This T cell receptor beta chain is from a study of blood T cell repertoires in COVID-19. The V gene's germline CDR1 is WSHSY and CDR2 SAAADI. V gave up 4 bases and J gave up 0 bases, with 9 bases separating them. The CDR3 spans 15 residues. The table came from immunoSEQ multiplex PCR; TCRdb's copy has only in-frame clones and leaves some out. The sample consists of 35,000 to 45,000 clones, about 82% of them appearing once. This receptor was taken from a man aged 65 to 79 with acute or convalescent COVID-19. The sample consisted of peripheral blood. The chain combines TRBV10-2 with TRBJ2-2; no reliable D call. CDR3 sequence reads: CASSAVRPNTGELFF. The CDR3 nucleotides read TGCGCCAGCAGTGCAGTCAGGCCGAACACCGGGGAGCTGTTTTTT.